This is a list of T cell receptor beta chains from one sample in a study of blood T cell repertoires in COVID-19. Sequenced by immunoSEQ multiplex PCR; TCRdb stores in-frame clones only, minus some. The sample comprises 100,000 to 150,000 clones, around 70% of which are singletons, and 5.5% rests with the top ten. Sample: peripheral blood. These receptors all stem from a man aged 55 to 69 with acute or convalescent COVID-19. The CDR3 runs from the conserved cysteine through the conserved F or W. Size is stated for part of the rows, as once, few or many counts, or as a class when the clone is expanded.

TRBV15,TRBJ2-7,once,CATSPKGQGHEQYF
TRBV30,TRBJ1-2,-,CAWNGQSRGYTF
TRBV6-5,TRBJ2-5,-,CASTRQSSETQYF
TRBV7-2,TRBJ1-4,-,CASSLEGAANEKLFF
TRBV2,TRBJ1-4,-,CASSELPRGKLFF
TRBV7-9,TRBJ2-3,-,CASSDYGLAGMDTQYF
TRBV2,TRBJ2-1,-,CASSASSGSYNEQFF
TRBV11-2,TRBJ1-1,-,CASSSQGGVLTEAFF
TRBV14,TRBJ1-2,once,CASSQDLVVVGGGGYTF
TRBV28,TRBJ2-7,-,CASRYGTGIGQYF
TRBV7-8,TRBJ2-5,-,CASNLRREGRETQYF